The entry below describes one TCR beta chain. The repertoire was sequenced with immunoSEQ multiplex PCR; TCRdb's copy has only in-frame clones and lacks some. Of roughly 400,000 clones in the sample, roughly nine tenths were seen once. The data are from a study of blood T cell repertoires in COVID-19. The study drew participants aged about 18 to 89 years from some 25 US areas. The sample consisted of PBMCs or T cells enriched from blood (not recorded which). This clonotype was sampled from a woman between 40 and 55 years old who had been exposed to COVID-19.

Here the CDR3 reads CASSGQRDGYTF. The CDR3 bases are TGTGCCAGCTCCGGACAGCGAGATGGCTACACCTTC. The rearrangement uses TRBV18 and TRBJ1-2, with D possibly being TRBD1 (6 bases). This CDR3 spans 12 amino acids. From germline, CDR1 is KGHSH and CDR2 LQKENI. Trimming stripped 6 bases from V and 6 bases from J, with 11 bases between. Full variable domain (outside the CDR3, taken from reference TRBV18 and TRBJ1-2): NAGVMQNPRHLVRRRGQEARLRCSPMKGHSHVYWYRQLPEEGLKFMVYLQKENIIDESGMPKERFSAEFPKEGPSILRIQQVVRGDSAAYFCASSGQRDGYTFGSGTRLTVV.